Sequencing of this TCR beta chain was carried out in a study of human thymus T cells (TCRdb year 2020). In terms of the full investigation: The study described the TCR alpha and beta repertoires in under ten infant thymus samples and a few matching peripheral blood samples. The infant donors were about 7 to 244 days old, and the cohort included roughly six males and two females.

According to the germline V gene, CDR1 reads MDHEN and CDR2 reads SYDVKM. From its cysteine to its phenylalanine, the CDR3 spans 13 amino acids. Left in the record is the CDR3 DNA by itself, 39 bases read in frame from the first base. The junction carries 6 bases between V and J, which are trimmed by 3 bases and 6 bases respectively. Results the study describes overall, beyond this receptor: The related research found that thymic TCR repertoires overlapped highly between unrelated individuals. On average, approximately 800,000 unique TCRB clonotypes were obtained from thymus samples, compared with about 84,000 from blood samples. V and J gene segment usage appeared biased in both thymic and peripheral blood repertoires.

Using the immunoSEQ multiplex PCR assay, the TCRB and TCRAD loci were amplified from a standardized quantity of quality-controlled genomic DNA. The V(D)J region was spanned by amplicons of a length sufficient to cover the CDR3 and to identify V and J genes. The commercial immunoSEQ service was used to sequence amplicons on an Illumina platform. The paper's processing steps were these. Primer bias and sequencing errors were corrected as previously described, and TCRAD and TCRB definitions were based on the IMGT database. Analysis of the repertoires was done with immunoSEQ Analyzer 3.0 and VDJTools and included basic statistics, V/J segment usage, diversity estimates, rarefaction and pairwise overlap. To estimate diversity, the Chao1, ChaoE, Efron-Thisted, Shannon and inverse Simpson indices were applied, and diversity was also estimated on datasets down-sampled to the smallest sample. Repertoire overlap used strict matching of CDR3 nucleotide sequence, V gene and J gene, with Jaccard-based multidimensional scaling clustering. As stored in TCRdb, this immuneACCESS dataset retains in-frame rearrangements with V and J assigned. A fraction of the clones does not appear; measured against another copy, unresolved V genes explain less than half of the discrepancy, and the remainder lacks a known reason. The V and J calls and clone size were taken over from that table, and D and trimming were inferred from the DNA. This sample is represented by about 130,000 clones; around 94% of them were singletons. The top ten clonotypes cover under 0.025% of the sample.

A remark on this clone: This receptor's antigen is unknown. The sample holds no much larger clone one base away, and base qualities are not on file.

Thymus tissue was collected as surgical resects that were removed during corrective cardiac surgery. The donors were immunologically healthy infants in Finland who had open corrective cardiac surgery for congenital heart defects. Thymocytes were freed from the tissue by mechanical means and kept at -70 degrees C as pellets of about 8.5-34 million cells. A QIAsymphony instrument was used to extract genomic DNA from the frozen cell pellets. This sequence uses TRBV28 and TRBJ1-6, with no confidently assigned D gene. This TCR derives from a boy under two years old with a congenital heart defect but otherwise immunologically healthy. The sample was thymus tissue. The nucleotide sequence is given as TGTGCCAGCAGTTTTGAGACTAATTCACCCCTCCACTTT. Translated, this gives CASSFETNSPLHF.